The 17 T cell receptor beta chains below were found in one sample sequenced in a study of OX40 agonist ivuxolimab in advanced cancers. Some clones are missing from TCRdb's copy, which holds only in-frame ones; the method was immunoSEQ multiplex PCR. The top ten clones hold approximately 11% of a sample with roughly 34,000 clones, more than 60% of them seen once. Sequences were derived from CD4+ or CD8+ T cells sorted from blood, sampled in a trial of the OX40 agonist ivuxolimab. These receptors all come from an adult with an advanced solid tumor such as melanoma, head and neck, liver or kidney cancer.

The rearrangement links TRBV18 to TRBJ1-1; no firm D call. V was trimmed by 6 bases and J by 1 base, leaving 15 bases between them. The CDR3 length is 15 residues. The germline CDR1 and CDR2 sequences are KGHSH and LQKENI. In nucleotides, the CDR3 is TGTGCCAGCTCGTTGCTTGGACCGAAGAACACTGAAGCTTTCTTT. Translation gives CASSLLGPKNTEAFF.

The CDR3 loop reads CASSLGGTVYEQYF. CDR3 DNA: TGTGCCAGCAGTTTAGGTGGGACAGTCTACGAGCAGTACTTC. The chain carries TRBV27 and TRBJ2-7; 7 positions agree with TRBD1. CDR1 MNHEY and CDR2 SMNVEV come from the germline V gene (reference sequence). The V and J ends lost 2 bases and 3 bases, in that order; junction bases with no gene match: 4. This CDR3 contains 14 residues.

The genes are TRBV11-2 and TRBJ1-1, with TRBD1 matching 8 bases. The length of the CDR3 is 16 residues. Germline loops: CDR1 SGHAT, CDR2 FQNNGV. The V gene end was trimmed by 5 bases and the J gene end by 5 bases; junction bases not matched to a gene: 13. This CDR3 reads CASSAPGGGSNTEAFF. The CDR3 bases are TGTGCCAGCAGCGCACCAGGGGGCGGGAGTAATACTGAAGCTTTCTTT.

This clone was counted once. Here the CDR3 DNA reads TGCAGCGTTTTCCTCTATGAAAAACTGTTTTTT. Encoded protein: CSVFLYEKLFF. The chain couples TRBV29-1 to TRBJ1-4; D unresolved. V lost 5 bases and J lost 6, with 7 bases in between. The CDR3 totals 11 residues. Germline CDR1 is SQVTM and CDR2 is ANQGSEA.

A few counts support this clone. V usage is TRBV19 and J usage is TRBJ2-2; D is ambiguous. Trimming cost V 7 bases and J 4 bases, with 7 bases left between them. The CDR3 runs to 12 residues. Looked up from germline, CDR1 is LNHDA and CDR2 is SQIVND (reference sequence). CDR3 region: CASKVSTGELFF. As DNA, the CDR3 is TGTGCCAGTAAAGTAAGCACCGGGGAGCTGTTTTTT. The variable domain in full, with the rest retrieved from reference TRBV19 and TRBJ2-2, is DGGITQSPKYLFRKEGQNVTLSCEQNLNHDAMYWYRQDPGQGLRLIYYSQIVNDFQKGDIAEGYSVSREKKESFPLTVTSAQKNPTAFYLCASKVSTGELFFGEGSRLTVL.

The chain uses TRBV7-6 and TRBJ1-4; D not certain. Trimming shortened V by 1 base and J by 0 bases, and 9 bases separated the two germline ends. The CDR3 is 16 residues long. CDR1 and CDR2 (germline): SGHVS, FNYEAQ. The CDR3 sequence: CASSLVPGTTNEKLFF. CDR3 bases: TGTGCCAGCAGCTTAGTGCCCGGAACAACTAATGAAAAACTGTTTTTT.

The chain couples TRBV18 to TRBJ2-1; D is undetermined. The CDR3 has 12 residues. The ends were cut back, 6 bases at V and 6 bases at J, with 9 bases in the middle. Germline V gene data show CDR1 as KGHSH and CDR2 as LQKENI. For the CDR3, the DNA is TGTGCCAGCTCGTACGGAGTCAATGAGCAGTTCTTC. It encodes CASSYGVNEQFF.

This clone showed up just a few times. Here the CDR3 reads CASYRSTGELFF. DNA of the CDR3: TGTGCCAGTTACAGGTCTACCGGGGAGCTGTTTTTT. The chain employs TRBV19 and TRBJ2-2; the D gene is possibly TRBD1 (5 bases). The CDR3 has 12 amino acids. The germline V gene encodes CDR1 LNHDA and CDR2 SQIVND (reference sequence). V was trimmed by 8 bases and J by 5 bases, leaving 9 bases between them. The full variable domain, rest sourced from reference TRBV19 and TRBJ2-2, is DGGITQSPKYLFRKEGQNVTLSCEQNLNHDAMYWYRQDPGQGLRLIYYSQIVNDFQKGDIAEGYSVSREKKESFPLTVTSAQKNPTAFYLCASYRSTGELFFGEGSRLTVL.

This rearrangement joins TRBV5-1 to TRBJ1-4; D might be TRBD1 (6 bases). This CDR3 is built from 19 residues. CDR1 is SGHRS, CDR2 YFSETQ, per germline. Trimming took 1 base from V and 8 from J, leaving 27 bases between them. In nucleotides, the CDR3 is TGCGCCAGCAGCTTGTCGGGGGGACGAGCAGGGGAGAGTAAGGAAAAACTGTTTTTT. It yields the protein CASSLSGGRAGESKEKLFF.

Written as DNA, the CDR3 is TGTGCCAGCAGCTTAGACAATGAGCAGTTCTTC. It yields the protein CASSLDNEQFF. This rearrangement joins TRBV11-2 to TRBJ2-1; D is unresolved. The germline V gene encodes CDR1 SGHAT and CDR2 FQNNGV. The CDR3 sequence is 11 residues long. V lost 0 bases and J lost 6, with 0 bases in between.

This chain joins TRBV4-2 and TRBJ2-3, with D perhaps matching TRBD2 (5 bases). Trimming took 0 bases from V and 0 from J, leaving 10 bases between them. The CDR3 is 16 residues long. Per the germline V gene, CDR1 is LGHNA and CDR2 is YNFKEQ. The CDR3 sequence is CASSQDWGDSTDTQYF. DNA for the CDR3: TGTGCCAGCAGCCAAGATTGGGGAGACAGCACAGATACGCAGTATTTT.

This clone turned up a few times. The chain combines TRBV18 with TRBJ1-2, with D possibly matching TRBD1 (5 bases). The CDR3 is 14 amino acids. Germline CDR1 and CDR2: KGHSH and LQKENI. The V and J ends lost 3 bases and 4 bases respectively, with 12 bases between them. The CDR3 region is CASSPPTESYGYTF. The CDR3 DNA is TGTGCCAGCTCACCCCCGACAGAGAGCTATGGCTACACCTTC.

This sequence joins TRBV7-2 and TRBJ1-5, with 10 nucleotides matching TRBD1. V shed 3 bases and J 2 bases; nucleotides not matched to a gene: 7. CDR3 length equals 17 residues. Per germline, CDR1 SGHTA and CDR2 FQGNSA. In DNA, the CDR3 is TGTGCCAGCAGCTTTCTGACAGGGGGCGAGGGCAATCAGCCCCAGCATTTT. This gives the protein CASSFLTGGEGNQPQHF. Combining the CDR3 with reference TRBV7-2 and TRBJ1-5 gives the whole variable domain GAGVSQSPSNKVTEKGKDVELRCDPISGHTALYWYRQSLGQGLEFLIYFQGNSAPDKSGLPSDRFSAERTGGSVSTLTIQRTQQEDSAVYLCASSFLTGGEGNQPQHFGDGTRLSIL.

J is TRBJ1-4 and V is TRBV6-5; a weak D match, TRBD1 (6 bases). V lost 6 bases to trimming and J lost 8 bases, with 16 bases between them. The germline gives CDR1 MNHEY, CDR2 SVGAGI. The CDR3 has 14 amino acids. This CDR3 is CASSGTRPHEKLFF. The CDR3 DNA reads as TGTGCCAGCAGCGGGACACGACCCCACGAAAAACTGTTTTTT.

The chain links TRBV27 to TRBJ1-3, with D perhaps TRBD1 (5 bases). There are 16 residues in the CDR3. The germline V gene encodes CDR1 MNHEY and CDR2 SMNVEV (reference sequence). V lost 4 bases and J lost 0, with 13 bases in between. The chain's CDR3 is CASSSLDSRSGNTIYF. The CDR3 nucleotides are TGTGCCAGCAGTTCCTTAGACAGCCGCTCTGGAAACACCATATATTTT.

V is TRBV9 and J is TRBJ1-1, with a possible D match to TRBD1 (5 bases). Germline CDR1 and CDR2: SGDLS and YYNGEE. This CDR3 is built from 15 residues. With 0 bases removed from V and 1 base from J, the gap between germline ends came to 10 bases. In DNA, the CDR3 is TGTGCCAGCAGCGTAGACCCAGGGACGAACACTGAAGCTTTCTTT. Amino acid sequence: CASSVDPGTNTEAFF.

This chain joins TRBV30 and TRBJ2-7; 7 bases map to TRBD1. The V gene's germline CDR1 is GTSNPN and CDR2 SVGIG (reference sequence). The CDR3 runs to 13 residues. Trimming took 4 bases from V and 6 from J; bases not matched to a gene: 9. The CDR3 region is CAWIVQGLREQYF. The CDR3 DNA is TGTGCCTGGATAGTACAGGGGCTCCGCGAGCAGTACTTC.